Presented here are 6 T cell receptor beta chains from one specimen sequenced in a study of T cell responses to AZD1222 COVID-19 vaccine. Assay used: immunoSEQ multiplex PCR; TCRdb lists only in-frame clones, some missing. The sample includes around 160,000 clones, over 80% seen only once; the top ten take 2.8%. Sequenced here: peripheral blood, sampled on day 0 of MenACWY control vaccination. The source of these receptors is an adult in good health.

The rearrangement uses TRBV7-9 and TRBJ1-3; D is uncertain. V dropped 5 bases and J dropped 8 bases, with 13 bases sitting between them. This CDR3 comprises 13 residues. Germline V gives CDR1 SEHNR, CDR2 FQNEAQ (reference sequence). The CDR3 sequence: CASSPRRVDTIYF. The CDR3 nucleotides are TGTGCCAGCAGCCCCCGGCGAGTGGACACCATATATTTT.

This clone appeared a single time. The genes are TRBV30 and TRBJ1-3; D perhaps matches TRBD1 (6 bases). CDR1 GTSNPN and CDR2 SVGIG come from the germline V gene (reference sequence). The CDR3 runs to 14 residues. Trimming left V 4 bases short and J 0 bases short, with 10 bases between. The CDR3 bases are TGTGCCTGGAAGGACAGATTCTCTGGAAACACCATATATTTT. Residues: CAWKDRFSGNTIYF.

On this clone itself: This sample includes further DNA sequences coding for the same CDR3. The chain recombines TRBV5-4 with TRBJ2-7; weak D call: TRBD1 (5 bases). V gave up 2 bases and J gave up 1 base, with 7 bases separating them. CDR3 size: 13 residues. CDR1 SGHNT and CDR2 YYREEE come from the germline V gene (reference sequence). CDR3 DNA: TGTGCCAGCAGCTTAAGGGGATCCTACGAGCAGTACTTC. The encoded protein is CASSLRGSYEQYF.

CDR3 DNA: TGTGCCAGCAGTTACCGGAATATTGATGGCTACACCTTC. This codes for CASSYRNIDGYTF. The gene calls are TRBV6-6 and TRBJ1-2; D gene unclear. Germline V lookup: CDR1 MNHNY, CDR2 SVGAGI (reference sequence). V lost 2 bases and J 6 bases, leaving 10 bases between the germline ends. The CDR3 is 13 residues long.

The V and J genes are TRBV6-2 or TRBV6-3 and TRBJ1-5; unclear D gene. Germline CDR1 reads MNHEY; CDR2 reads SVGEGT. The CDR3 has 17 residues. Between the trimmed V and J ends, which lost 6 bases and 1 base, there was a span of 19 bases. This CDR3 is CASSLGRIRRSNQPQHF. In nucleotides, the CDR3 is TGTGCCAGCAGCCTGGGGAGGATTCGACGGAGCAATCAGCCCCAGCATTTT.

The chain carries TRBV5-1 and TRBJ1-3; D remains ambiguous. Germline loops: CDR1 SGHRS, CDR2 YFSETQ. The germline V and J ends were trimmed by 4 bases and 0 bases, with 17 bases remaining between them. CDR3 size: 17 residues. The CDR3 loop is CASSKGEVSFSGNTIYF. The CDR3 nucleotides read TGCGCCAGCAGCAAGGGCGAGGTCTCCTTCTCTGGAAACACCATATATTTT.